This T cell receptor beta chain was profiled in a study of T-cell memory formation after mild COVID-19. This clonotype was detected only a few times. TCRdb used MiXCR to reprocess the 5' RACE reads, holding one entry per CDR3 protein. The profile covers some 440,000 distinct CDR3 sequences, with roughly 25% appearing a single time and roughly an eighth taken by the ten largest. Germline assignment: CDR1 LGHNA and CDR2 YNFKEQ. Trimming cost V 4 bases and J 6 bases, with 19 bases left between them. This CDR3 contains 16 residues. V usage is TRBV4-2 and J usage is TRBJ2-1; either TRBD1 or TRBD2 may fit D (5 bases each). What was sequenced was PBMCs or a T cell subset sorted from them (not recorded which). This receptor was identified in an adult woman who had mild COVID-19 (a few samples of this study predate the infection). Cell type and time point are not known. CDR3 coding DNA: TGTGCCAGCAGCCCAAGATTGGGGGAGTCATTCAATGAGCAGTTCTTC. Its protein is CASSPRLGESFNEQFF.